Given below is one T cell receptor (beta chain) in context. V dropped 3 bases and J dropped 2; count of bases not matched to a gene: 4. CDR1 DFQATT and CDR2 SNEGSKA come from the germline V gene (reference sequence). The CDR3 has 13 amino acids. TCRdb called the RT-PCR reads again in MiXCR, with one record for every CDR3 protein. The sample includes 550,000 to 750,000 distinct CDR3 sequences, 13% to 15% seen only once; the top ten take around 3.3%. This rearrangement joins TRBV20-1 to TRBJ2-7; 7 bases match TRBD2. This receptor was taken from a female donor in good health, serving as a healthy control. Sequenced: memory CD4+ T cells from blood. As DNA, the CDR3 is TGCAGTGCTAGTTGGCTAGCGGCCTACGAGCAGTACTTC. It codes for CSASWLAAYEQYF.